This TCR beta chain was captured in a study of T-cell memory formation after mild COVID-19. TCRdb re-called the 5' RACE reads through MiXCR, storing one row per CDR3 protein. Altogether 430,000 or so distinct CDR3 sequences are present, around a quarter being singletons, with the ten largest covering about an eighth. Study-level results: CD8+ contracting clones occupied EMRA, while CD4+ ones occupied mainly CM and EM.

The CDR3 is 14 residues long. Trimming removed 3 bases from V and 1 base from J, with 9 bases in between. Germline-derived CDR1 and CDR2 are SGDLS and YYNGEE. This clonotype appeared a few times. What it binds is unknown. The chain combines TRBV9 with TRBJ2-3, with D perhaps given as TRBD1 or TRBD2 (5 bases each). The sample taken for sequencing was PBMCs or a T cell subset sorted from them (not recorded which). The TCR comes from an adult woman who had mild COVID-19 (a few samples of this study predate the infection). Cell type and time point are not known. In DNA, the CDR3 is TGTGCCAGCAGCGAGGGACCGGGCACAGATACGCAGTATTTT. It translates to CASSEGPGTDTQYF.